The rows below give T cell receptor beta chains drawn from one sample of a study of T cells after yellow fever vaccination. TCRdb ran MiXCR on the 5' RACE reads and lists one entry per CDR3 protein. The sample consists of more than 450,000 distinct CDR3 sequences, 21% of them appearing once. The specimen comprised PBMCs, sampled roughly 20 days after the first yellow fever vaccination. These receptors were collected from a man younger than 30 who received the YFV17D yellow fever vaccine. Both conserved end residues are part of each CDR3. Each record gives: D gene, clone size, J gene, V gene, CDR3 protein, CDR3 DNA. D genes are given only for firm matches. Clone sizes are given selectively: once, few, many, or a class where the clone is expanded.

d_call: .; clone_size: few; j_call: TRBJ2-3; v_call: TRBV10-3; cdr3_aa: CAISPLQASTDTQYF; cdr3_nt: TGTGCCATCAGCCCCTTGCAAGCTAGCACAGATACGCAGTATTTT
d_call: .; clone_size: .; j_call: TRBJ2-3; v_call: TRBV7-2; cdr3_aa: CASSLEYWADTQYF; cdr3_nt: TGTGCCAGCAGCTTAGAGTATTGGGCAGATACGCAGTATTTT
d_call: TRBD1; clone_size: .; j_call: TRBJ2-7; v_call: TRBV28; cdr3_aa: CASKVQGAYEQYF; cdr3_nt: TGTGCCAGCAAGGTCCAGGGGGCCTACGAGCAGTACTTC
d_call: .; clone_size: few; j_call: TRBJ2-3; v_call: TRBV7-2; cdr3_aa: CASSFRTQDTQYF; cdr3_nt: TGTGCCAGCAGCTTCAGGACGCAAGATACGCAGTATTTT
d_call: TRBD2; clone_size: few; j_call: TRBJ2-5; v_call: TRBV20-1; cdr3_aa: CSARDRAGLETQYF; cdr3_nt: TGCAGTGCTAGAGATCGAGCGGGGTTAGAGACCCAGTACTTC
d_call: .; clone_size: .; j_call: TRBJ2-7; v_call: TRBV4-2; cdr3_aa: CASSPGLGCYEQYF; cdr3_nt: TGTGCCAGCAGCCCCGGGCTAGGCTGCTACGAGCAGTACTTC
d_call: TRBD2; clone_size: .; j_call: TRBJ2-3; v_call: TRBV20-1; cdr3_aa: CSARSVGGRVTDTQYF; cdr3_nt: TGCAGTGCCCGATCGGTCGGGGGGAGAGTCACAGATACGCAGTATTTT
d_call: .; clone_size: few; j_call: TRBJ2-1; v_call: TRBV9; cdr3_aa: CASSGRLRNEQFF; cdr3_nt: TGTGCCAGCAGTGGTAGGCTTCGTAATGAGCAGTTCTTC
d_call: .; clone_size: .; j_call: TRBJ1-1; v_call: TRBV6-5; cdr3_aa: CASSYSIVDTEAFF; cdr3_nt: TGTGCCAGCAGTTACTCGATTGTGGACACTGAAGCTTTCTTT
d_call: TRBD2; clone_size: .; j_call: TRBJ2-5; v_call: TRBV7-2; cdr3_aa: CASSLGLLAGAYQETQYF; cdr3_nt: TGTGCCAGCAGCTTAGGCTTACTAGCGGGGGCGTACCAAGAGACCCAGTACTTC
d_call: .; clone_size: few; j_call: TRBJ2-3; v_call: TRBV9; cdr3_aa: CASSVAEDTQYF; cdr3_nt: TGTGCCAGCAGCGTAGCGGAGGATACGCAGTATTTT
d_call: .; clone_size: .; j_call: TRBJ2-2; v_call: TRBV20-1; cdr3_aa: CSAEATESRGELFF; cdr3_nt: TGCAGTGCGGAAGCGACGGAGTCCCGGGGGGAGCTGTTTTTT
d_call: .; clone_size: .; j_call: TRBJ1-1; v_call: TRBV4-1; cdr3_aa: CASSQDRGGGTEAFF; cdr3_nt: TGCGCCAGCAGCCAAGATCGAGGGGGAGGGACTGAAGCTTTCTTT
d_call: .; clone_size: few; j_call: TRBJ2-6; v_call: TRBV20-1; cdr3_aa: CSARGGGRHTEGSSAANVLTF; cdr3_nt: TGCAGTGCTAGAGGGGGGGGCAGGCATACCGAGGGAAGCTCTGCGGCCAACGTCCTGACTTTC